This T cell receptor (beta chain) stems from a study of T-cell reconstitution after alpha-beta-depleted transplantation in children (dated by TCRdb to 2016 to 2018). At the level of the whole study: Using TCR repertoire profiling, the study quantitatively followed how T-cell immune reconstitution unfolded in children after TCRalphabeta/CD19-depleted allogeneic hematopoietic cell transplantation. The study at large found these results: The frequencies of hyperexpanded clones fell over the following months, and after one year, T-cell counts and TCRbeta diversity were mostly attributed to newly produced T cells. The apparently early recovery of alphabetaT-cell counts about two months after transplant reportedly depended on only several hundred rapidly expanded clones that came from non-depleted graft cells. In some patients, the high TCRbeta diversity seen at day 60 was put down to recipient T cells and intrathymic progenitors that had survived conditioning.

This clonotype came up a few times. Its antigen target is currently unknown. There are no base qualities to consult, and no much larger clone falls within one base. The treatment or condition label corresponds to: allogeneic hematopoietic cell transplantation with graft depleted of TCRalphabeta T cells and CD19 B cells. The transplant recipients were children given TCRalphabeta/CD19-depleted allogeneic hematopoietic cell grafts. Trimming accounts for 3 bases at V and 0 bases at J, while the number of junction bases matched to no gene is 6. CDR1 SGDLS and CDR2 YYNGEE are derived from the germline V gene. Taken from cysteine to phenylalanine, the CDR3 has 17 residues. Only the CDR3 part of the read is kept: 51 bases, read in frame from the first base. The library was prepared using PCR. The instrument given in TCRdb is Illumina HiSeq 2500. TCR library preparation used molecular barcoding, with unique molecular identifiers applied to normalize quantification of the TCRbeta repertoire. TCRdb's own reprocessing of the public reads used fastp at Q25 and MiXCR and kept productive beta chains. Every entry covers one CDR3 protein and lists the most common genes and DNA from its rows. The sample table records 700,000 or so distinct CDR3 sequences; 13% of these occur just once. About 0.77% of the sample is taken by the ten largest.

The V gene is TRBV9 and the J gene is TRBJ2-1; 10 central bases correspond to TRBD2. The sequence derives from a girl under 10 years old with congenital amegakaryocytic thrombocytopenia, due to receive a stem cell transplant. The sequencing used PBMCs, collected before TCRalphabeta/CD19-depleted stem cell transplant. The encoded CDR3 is CASSDGLADSSYNEQFF. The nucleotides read TGTGCCAGCAGCGACGGACTAGCGGATAGCTCCTACAATGAGCAGTTCTTC.